The entry below gives a single T cell receptor beta chain sequence along with its context. Its antigen has not been determined. It has no much larger one-base neighbor in the sample; base qualities were not kept. This entry comes from a study of blood T cell dynamics during melanoma immunotherapy (dated by TCRdb to about 2020). In terms of the full investigation: Patients with metastatic melanoma were treated with first-line pembrolizumab or nivolumab plus ipilimumab as standard of care in the United Kingdom. To identify early correlates of response, the study profiled peripheral T cell receptor repertoires in patients with metastatic melanoma before and after one cycle of checkpoint inhibitor therapy. The training cohort consisted of consecutive patients, while an additional independent group of patients from the same centre was pooled to form an external validation set.

Summary of the overall study and its limitations: Whether the T cell clones driving repertoire changes were melanoma-specific or reflected general immune activation could not be determined in the study. A bifurcated reorganization of the PBMC repertoire at W3, with increased clonality or increased diversity, was observed in patients who later achieved disease control, unlike in progressors. The relatively small sample size was recognized as a factor that could limit how well the results generalize.

For every bulk PBMC sample, a fixed 350 ng of DNA was loaded. TCR beta CDR3 sequences were amplified from genomic DNA using the immunoSEQ TCRb Assay kit according to manufacturer instructions. The KAPA Library Quantification Kit for Illumina platforms was used to quantify the pooled libraries by qPCR. Pooled libraries were clustered at 0.6-1.1 pM and sequenced on an Illumina NextSeq 500. From the authors' description of their analysis: The TCR data were analyzed using immunoSEQ ANALYZER and the R LymphoSeq package. A rearrangement efficiency score was calculated as productive divided by the sum of productive and non-productive CDR3 sequences. Clonality was assessed using the Gini coefficient and diversity using the Renyi index at alpha=1, with pairwise comparisons between timepoints within each patient. Clonal relatedness used an edit distance of 3, and repertoire similarity used the Bhattacharyya coefficient, both computed in LymphoSeq. To classify response, a linear discriminant analysis based on week-3 changes in clonality and diversity was built using the R MASS and caret packages. The table comes from immuneACCESS by way of TCRdb, which keeps in-frame sequences with V and J called. Part of the clones is missing from these tables; in studies checked, under half for an unresolved V gene and the rest for unknown reasons. V and J calls and clone size are given by that table; D and trimming were obtained from the DNA. This sample is represented by 16,000 or so clones; 91% of them were singletons. The ten largest clones take up 1.8% of the sample.

Explained via the paper, the time point label denotes: pre-treatment baseline. Blood samples were taken before treatment (T0) and at week 3 (W3), following the first cycle of checkpoint blockade. Except for two patients with rapid clinical progression, response was assessed 12 weeks after the first infusion by RECIST 1.1; disease control meant complete response, partial response or stable disease. Patients with prior systemic cancer treatment, concomitant immunosuppressant therapy or synchronous other active malignancies were excluded. Bulk PBMC and plasma cell-free DNA were both sequenced for TCR beta so that circulating cells and T cell turnover could be tracked. Lymphoprep and SepMate tubes were used to isolate PBMC from blood, and red cell lysis was then performed. QIAamp DNA Blood Mini kits were used to extract DNA from PBMC and from sorted T cell subsets. The sample consisted of blood, taken from a patient treated with checkpoint blockade. This receptor was obtained from a human donor with melanoma.

The CDR3 in this case is CASSLVGLAMETQYF. Read as DNA, the sequence is TGTGCCAGCAGCTTAGTGGGGCTAGCGATGGAGACCCAGTACTTC. The V and J segments used are TRBV11-2 and TRBJ2-5, and perhaps TRBD2 as D gene, on 6 matching bases. For CDR1 and CDR2, the germline V gene lists SGHAT and FQNNGV. The CDR3, cysteine through phenylalanine, is 15 amino acids long. The read is trimmed to its CDR3 DNA, 45 bases read in frame from base 1. The junction carries 14 bases between V and J, which are trimmed by 1 base and 5 bases respectively.